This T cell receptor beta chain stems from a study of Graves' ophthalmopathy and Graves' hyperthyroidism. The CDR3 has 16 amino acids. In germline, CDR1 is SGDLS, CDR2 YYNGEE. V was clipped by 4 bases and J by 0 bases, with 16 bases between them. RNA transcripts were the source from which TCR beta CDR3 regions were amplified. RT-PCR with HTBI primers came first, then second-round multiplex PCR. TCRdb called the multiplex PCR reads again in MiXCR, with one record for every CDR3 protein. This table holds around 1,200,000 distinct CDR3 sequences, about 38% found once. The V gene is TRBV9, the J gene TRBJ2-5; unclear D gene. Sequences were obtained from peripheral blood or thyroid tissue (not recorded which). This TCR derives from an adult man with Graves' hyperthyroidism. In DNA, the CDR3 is TGTGCCAGCAGCCAAGGGCTGACAACGTACCAAGAGACCCAGTACTTC. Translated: CASSQGLTTYQETQYF.